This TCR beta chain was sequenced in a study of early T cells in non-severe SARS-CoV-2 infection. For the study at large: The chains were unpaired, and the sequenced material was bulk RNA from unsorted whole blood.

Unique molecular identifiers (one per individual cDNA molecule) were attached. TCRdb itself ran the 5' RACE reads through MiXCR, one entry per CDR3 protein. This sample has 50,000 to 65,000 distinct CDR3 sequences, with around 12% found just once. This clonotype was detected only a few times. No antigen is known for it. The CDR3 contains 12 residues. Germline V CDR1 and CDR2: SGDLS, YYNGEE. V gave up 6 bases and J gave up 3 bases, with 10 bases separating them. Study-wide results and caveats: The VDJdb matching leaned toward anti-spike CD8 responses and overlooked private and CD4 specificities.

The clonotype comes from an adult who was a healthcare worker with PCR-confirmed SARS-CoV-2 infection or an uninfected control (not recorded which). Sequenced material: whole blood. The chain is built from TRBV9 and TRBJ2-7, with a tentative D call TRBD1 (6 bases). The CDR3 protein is CASTEGVYEQYF. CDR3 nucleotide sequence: TGTGCCAGCACCGAGGGGGTCTACGAGCAGTACTTC.